The rows below give T cell receptor beta chains drawn from one sample of a study of cytomegalovirus exposure and HLA in healthy donors. Sequencing was performed with immunoSEQ multiplex PCR; in TCRdb, only in-frame clones are kept and a portion is missing. The table includes more than 300,000 clones, roughly 85% detected once. The sample taken for sequencing was PBMCs. The receptors shown here come from a young woman in good health and CMV-seronegative. Both conserved end residues are part of each CDR3. The D gene is left open where the match is weak.

d_call	v_call	j_call	cdr3_aa
TRBD1	TRBV11-2	TRBJ1-1	CASSHTGGPEAFF
TRBD1	TRBV28	TRBJ2-7	CASSLLLRLGQGVGEQYF
NA	TRBV6-1	TRBJ1-4	CASIGGGFNEKLFF
TRBD2	TRBV9	TRBJ2-1	CASSQTSGAYNEQFF
TRBD1	TRBV18	TRBJ1-4	CASSPRSRGQLFF
TRBD1	TRBV27	TRBJ1-4	CASSWTGANEKLFF
TRBD1	TRBV7-8	TRBJ2-7	CASSLVGTGVYEQYF
TRBD1	TRBV6-5	TRBJ2-7	CASSFLTTGTEQYF
TRBD1	TRBV28	TRBJ2-7	CASSLTGIEQYF
TRBD1	TRBV28	TRBJ1-5	CASRKNRDRNQPQHF
TRBD1	TRBV29-1	TRBJ1-6	CSVSTGEGSPLHF
NA	TRBV2	TRBJ1-5	CASSAGGAGRFQPQHF
NA	TRBV9	TRBJ1-4	CASSVSQTTNEKLFF
TRBD2	TRBV7-6	TRBJ2-5	CASSLVWGGETQYF
NA	TRBV5-1	TRBJ2-3	CASSKASEGVTDTQYF
NA	TRBV11-2	TRBJ2-1	CASSLRTQRGNEQFF
NA	TRBV9	TRBJ1-3	CASSVDGSVSGNTIYF
NA	TRBV28	TRBJ2-7	CASSLLPRGEYEQYF
NA	TRBV27	TRBJ2-1	CASRRLGSYNEQFF
NA	TRBV5-1	TRBJ2-4	CASSPAQAKNIQYF
TRBD1	TRBV2	TRBJ2-7	CASLSSKPGQGYF
NA	TRBV5-1	TRBJ1-4	CASSLGTQREKLFF
NA	TRBV25-1	TRBJ1-6	CASSEGWGNREALHF
NA	TRBV7-9	TRBJ1-1	CASSLLPGEEAFF